Following are 14 T cell receptor beta chains from one sample sequenced in a study of Tregs in tolerant kidney transplant recipients. TCRdb keeps only in-frame clones here, not all; method: immunoSEQ multiplex PCR. The table lists more than 75,000 clones, under 95% of them singletons, with 0.35% to 0.55% in the top ten. The sample in question was CD4+ T cells from blood, obtained before the transplant. The receptors were gathered from a human donor who received a combined kidney and bone marrow transplant.

The V and J genes are TRBV5-4 and TRBJ2-5; tentatively, D is TRBD2 (7 bases). V was cut by 7 bases and J by 5 bases, with 24 bases left in between. There are 16 residues in the CDR3. The germline V gene encodes CDR1 SGHNT and CDR2 YYREEE (reference sequence). The CDR3 loop reads CASSRGGGGPGETQYF. The CDR3 DNA is TGTGCCAGCTCACGGGGAGGCGGGGGCCCCGGGGAGACCCAGTACTTC.

The rearrangement uses TRBV28 and TRBJ1-2, with TRBD1 as a possible D gene (6 bases). Trimming stripped 6 bases from V and 2 bases from J, with 10 bases between. CDR3 length equals 13 residues. Germline V gene sequence: CDR1 MDHEN, CDR2 SYDVKM. The CDR3 coding sequence is TGTGCCAGCAGACAGGGTAACAACTATGGCTACACCTTC. It specifies CASRQGNNYGYTF.

The chain joins TRBV6-4 to TRBJ1-1; 7 nucleotides line up with TRBD1. V dropped 6 bases and J dropped 6; count of bases not matched to a gene: 7. The CDR3 has 13 residues. Germline V gives CDR1 MRHNA, CDR2 SNTAGT. The CDR3 reads CASSRDSSAEAFF. In DNA, the CDR3 is TGTGCCAGCAGCAGGGACAGTAGCGCTGAAGCTTTCTTT.

The chain combines TRBV4-3 with TRBJ2-7; weak D call: TRBD2 (6 bases). The CDR3 sequence is 14 residues long. The V gene's germline CDR1 is LGHNA and CDR2 YSLEER. Trimming stripped 4 bases from V and 3 bases from J, with 13 bases between. In nucleotides, the CDR3 is TGCGCCAGCAGCCCGGGACTTCGGGTCTACGAGCAGTACTTC. Protein product: CASSPGLRVYEQYF.

The CDR3: CASSLRHAKNTIYF. Written as DNA, the CDR3 is TGTGCCAGCAGCTTGAGACACGCTAAAAACACCATATATTTT. The V and J genes are TRBV5-6 and TRBJ1-3; D is unresolved. CDR3 length: 14 amino acids. V was trimmed by 1 base and J by 6 bases, leaving 11 bases between them. From germline, CDR1 is SGHDT and CDR2 YYEEEE.

V usage is TRBV4-2 and J usage is TRBJ2-1; D remains ambiguous. There are 16 residues in the CDR3. Germline assignment: CDR1 LGHNA and CDR2 YNFKEQ. The V end was cut by 0 bases, the J end by 7 bases, with 16 bases between. The CDR3: CASSQDSTVRSNEQFF. The CDR3, as DNA: TGTGCCAGCAGCCAAGATAGCACGGTTCGGTCTAATGAGCAGTTCTTC.

This chain links TRBV4-3 with TRBJ1-2; a possible D gene is TRBD1 (6 bases). CDR3 size: 16 residues. V dropped 0 bases and J dropped 4 bases, with 15 bases sitting between them. Germline V gene data show CDR1 as LGHNA and CDR2 as YSLEER. The DNA of the CDR3 is TGCGCCAGCAGCCAAGATGCACAGGGCAGACCCTATGGCTACACCTTC. This gives the protein CASSQDAQGRPYGYTF.

The V and J genes are TRBV5-6 and TRBJ2-5, with TRBD1 matching 11 bases. Germline loops: CDR1 SGHDT, CDR2 YYEEEE. With V trimmed by 5 bases and J by 5 bases, 14 bases remained unmatched. This CDR3 contains 17 residues. The CDR3 spells CASRSQWGQGVWETQYF. CDR3 bases: TGTGCCAGCAGATCCCAATGGGGACAGGGGGTATGGGAGACCCAGTACTTC.

The genes are TRBV10-3 and TRBJ2-5; D gene uncertain. The CDR3 consists of 13 residues. Trimming pared 4 bases from V and 3 bases from J, leaving 9 bases between. Germline CDR1 ENHRY, CDR2 SYGVKD. CDR3 nucleotides: TGTGCCATCAGTGCGGCGGTTGAAGAGACCCAGTACTTC. Translation: CAISAAVEETQYF.

The genes are TRBV28 and TRBJ1-3; D gene unclear. Trimming cost V 2 bases and J 11 bases, with 16 bases left between them. The CDR3 has 14 amino acids. Looked up from germline, CDR1 is MDHEN and CDR2 is SYDVKM. The CDR3 region is CASSLLTNSFAIYF. DNA of the CDR3: TGTGCCAGCAGTTTACTGACCAACAGTTTCGCCATATATTTT. Combining the CDR3 with reference TRBV28 and TRBJ1-3 gives the whole variable domain DVKVTQSSRYLVKRTGEKVFLECVQDMDHENMFWYRQDPGLGLRLIYFSYDVKMKEKGDIPEGYSVSREKKERFSLILESASTNQTSMYLCASSLLTNSFAIYFGEGSWLTVV.

J is TRBJ1-3 and V is TRBV25-1; maybe TRBD1 (6 bases). V was cut by 4 bases and J by 0 bases, with 13 bases left in between. The CDR3 runs 16 residues. The germline V gene has CDR1 MGHDK and CDR2 SYGVNS. The CDR3 nucleotides are TGTGCCAGCAGTGCACAGGGAAAACGCTCTGGAAACACCATATATTTT. Encoded protein: CASSAQGKRSGNTIYF. Based on the CDR3 plus reference TRBV25-1 and TRBJ1-3, the full variable domain is EADIYQTPRYLVIGTGKKITLECSQTMGHDKMYWYQQDPGMELHLIHYSYGVNSTEKGDLSSESTVSRIRTEHFPLTLESARPSHTSQYLCASSAQGKRSGNTIYFGEGSWLTVV.

The gene calls are TRBV6-5 and TRBJ1-1; the D gene is possibly TRBD1 (6 bases). V lost 0 bases, J lost 6 bases, and 14 bases lay in between. Per the germline V gene, CDR1 is MNHEY and CDR2 is SVGAGI. This CDR3 has 15 amino acids. CDR3 in amino acids: CASSYSYGGRAEAFF. The CDR3 DNA is TGTGCCAGCAGTTACTCGTACGGGGGGCGCGCTGAAGCTTTCTTT.

The chain employs TRBV4-3 and TRBJ1-4; D ambiguous. CDR3 length: 19 amino acids. V dropped 2 bases and J dropped 0 bases, with 19 bases sitting between them. The V gene's germline CDR1 is LGHNA and CDR2 YSLEER. As DNA, the CDR3 is TGCGCCAGCAGCCAAAGTATCCAGCGGGGTGAAGCAACTAATGAAAAACTGTTTTTT. This gives the protein CASSQSIQRGEATNEKLFF.

The chain has TRBV18 and TRBJ1-5; the match to TRBD1 covers 8 bases. V shed 3 bases and J 0 bases; nucleotides not matched to a gene: 4. Germline assignment: CDR1 KGHSH and CDR2 LQKENI. The CDR3 spans 16 residues. CDR3 DNA: TGTGCCAGCTCACCCACAGGGGGAGGTAGCAATCAGCCCCAGCATTTT. Translation: CASSPTGGGSNQPQHF.